Following are 3 T cell receptor beta chains from one sample sequenced in a study of blood T cell repertoires in COVID-19. Assay used: immunoSEQ multiplex PCR; TCRdb lists only in-frame clones, some missing. The sample yields around 150,000 clones, 80% to 95% seen once. The specimen was peripheral blood. The source is a man aged 25-45 years with COVID-19, enrolled during active disease.

This clone was detected only once. This chain links TRBV9 with TRBJ2-1; D possibly corresponds to TRBD2 (5 bases). The V and J ends lost 3 bases and 0 bases respectively, with 13 bases between them. Looked up from germline, CDR1 is SGDLS and CDR2 is YYNGEE. The CDR3 covers 16 residues. DNA of the CDR3: TGTGCCAGCAGCGGTTACCGGGATTACTCCTACAATGAGCAGTTCTTC. Its protein product is CASSGYRDYSYNEQFF. Full variable domain (remainder filled in from reference TRBV9 and TRBJ2-1): DSGVTQTPKHLITATGQRVTLRCSPRSGDLSVYWYQQSLDQGLQFLIQYYNGEERAKGNILERFSAQQFPDLHSELNLSSLELGDSALYFCASSGYRDYSYNEQFFGPGTRLTVL.

The gene calls are TRBV10-3 and TRBJ1-4; TRBD1 matches at 8 bases. The CDR3 covers 17 residues. CDR1 is ENHRY, CDR2 SYGVKD, per germline. With V trimmed by 2 bases and J by 7 bases, 12 bases remained unmatched. Here the CDR3 reads CAISEPKGLGTGEKLFF. CDR3 nucleotides: TGTGCCATCAGTGAGCCTAAAGGCCTCGGGACAGGTGAAAAACTGTTTTTT.

V is TRBV6-2 or TRBV6-3 and J is TRBJ2-7, with 13 bases fitting TRBD2. The CDR3 has 18 residues. Germline trimming cut 3 bases from V and 5 bases from J; bases unmatched to any gene: 13. Germline CDR1 MNHEY, CDR2 SVGEGT. The CDR3 DNA sequence: TGTGCCAGCAGTTATGCCCGGACTAGCGGGAGAATAACGGACGAGCAGTACTTC. Protein: CASSYARTSGRITDEQYF.